This T cell receptor beta chain was retrieved from a study of T cell changes during pregnancy in multiple sclerosis. V dropped 4 bases and J dropped 4; count of bases not matched to a gene: 7. The CDR3 consists of 15 residues. The germline gives CDR1 SGDLS, CDR2 YYNGEE. Data came from immunoSEQ multiplex PCR; TCRdb stores just in-frame clones and leaves some out. The repertoire holds 68,000 or so clones, with about 90% as singletons. The chain combines TRBV9 with TRBJ1-1; 10 bases are a match to TRBD1. This TCR derives from a female donor with multiple sclerosis, enrolled in a pregnancy study. Sequences were derived from peripheral blood, sampled in the second trimester of pregnancy. CDR3 coding DNA: TGTGCCAGCAGCACCCGACAGGGGGCGAGCACTGAAGCTTTCTTT. Translating gives CASSTRQGASTEAFF.